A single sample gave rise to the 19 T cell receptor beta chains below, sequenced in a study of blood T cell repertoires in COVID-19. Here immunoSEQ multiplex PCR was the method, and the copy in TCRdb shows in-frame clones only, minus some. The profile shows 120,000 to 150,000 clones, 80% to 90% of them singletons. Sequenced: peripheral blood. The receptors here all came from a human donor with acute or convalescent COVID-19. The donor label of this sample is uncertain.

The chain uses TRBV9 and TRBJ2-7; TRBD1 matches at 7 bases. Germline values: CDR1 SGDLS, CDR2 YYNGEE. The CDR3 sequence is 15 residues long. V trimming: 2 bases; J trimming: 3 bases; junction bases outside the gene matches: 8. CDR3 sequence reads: CASSVDNQGDYEQYV. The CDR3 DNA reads TGTGCCAGCAGCGTCGATAATCAGGGGGACTACGAGCAGTACGTC.

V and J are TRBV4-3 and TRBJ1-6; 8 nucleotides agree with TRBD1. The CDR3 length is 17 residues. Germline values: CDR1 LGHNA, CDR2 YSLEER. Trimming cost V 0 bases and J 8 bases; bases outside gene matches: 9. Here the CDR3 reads CASSQDHTGTGYSPLHF. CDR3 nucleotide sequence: TGCGCCAGCAGCCAAGACCATACCGGGACAGGATATTCACCCCTCCACTTT.

The CDR3 DNA reads as TGTGCCAGCAGTGACTCTGAGTGGGGGGTAGCGAACCCTTCAGCCAAAAACATTCAGTACTTC. Amino acid sequence: CASSDSEWGVANPSAKNIQYF. The V gene is TRBV6-4, the J gene TRBJ2-4, with a weak D call TRBD2 (6 bases). CDR3 length: 21 residues. V lost 0 bases, J lost 0 bases, and 24 bases lay in between. CDR1 and CDR2 (germline): MRHNA, SNTAGT.

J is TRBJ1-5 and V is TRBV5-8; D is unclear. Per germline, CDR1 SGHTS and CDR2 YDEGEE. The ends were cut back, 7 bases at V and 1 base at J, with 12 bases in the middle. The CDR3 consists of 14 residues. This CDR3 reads CASRSVWSNQPQHF. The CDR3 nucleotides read TGTGCCAGCCGCAGTGTATGGAGCAATCAGCCCCAGCATTTT.

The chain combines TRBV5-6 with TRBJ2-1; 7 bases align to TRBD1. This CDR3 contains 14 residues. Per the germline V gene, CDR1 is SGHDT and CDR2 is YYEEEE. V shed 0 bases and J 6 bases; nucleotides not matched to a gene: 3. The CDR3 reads CASSLAGQANEQFF. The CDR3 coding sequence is TGTGCCAGCAGCTTGGCCGGACAGGCCAATGAGCAGTTCTTC.

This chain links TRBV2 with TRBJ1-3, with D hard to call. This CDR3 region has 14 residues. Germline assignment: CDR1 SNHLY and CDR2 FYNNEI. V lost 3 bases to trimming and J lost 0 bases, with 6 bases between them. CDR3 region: CASSEHNSGNTIYF. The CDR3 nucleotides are TGTGCCAGCAGTGAGCACAACTCTGGAAACACCATATATTTT.

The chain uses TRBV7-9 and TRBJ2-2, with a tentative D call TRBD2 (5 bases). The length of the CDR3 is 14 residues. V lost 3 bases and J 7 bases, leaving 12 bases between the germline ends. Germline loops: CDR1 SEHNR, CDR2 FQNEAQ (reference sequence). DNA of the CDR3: TGTGCCAGCAGCTTTGTGGACTCCGTCGGGGAGCTGTTTTTT. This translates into CASSFVDSVGELFF.

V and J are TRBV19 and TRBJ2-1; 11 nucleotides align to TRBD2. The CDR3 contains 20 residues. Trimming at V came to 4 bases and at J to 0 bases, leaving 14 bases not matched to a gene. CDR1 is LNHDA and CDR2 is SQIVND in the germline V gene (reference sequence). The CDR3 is CASSRGLLAGGPSSYNEQFF. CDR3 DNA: TGTGCCAGTAGTAGAGGCCTCTTAGCGGGAGGGCCGAGCTCCTACAATGAGCAGTTCTTC.

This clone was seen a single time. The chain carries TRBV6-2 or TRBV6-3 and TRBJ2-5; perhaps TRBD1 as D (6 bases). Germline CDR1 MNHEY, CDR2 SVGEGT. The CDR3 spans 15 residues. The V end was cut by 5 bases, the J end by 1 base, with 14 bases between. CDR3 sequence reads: CASSRRQAAQETQYF. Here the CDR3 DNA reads TGTGCCAGCAGTCGGCGACAGGCAGCCCAAGAGACCCAGTACTTC.

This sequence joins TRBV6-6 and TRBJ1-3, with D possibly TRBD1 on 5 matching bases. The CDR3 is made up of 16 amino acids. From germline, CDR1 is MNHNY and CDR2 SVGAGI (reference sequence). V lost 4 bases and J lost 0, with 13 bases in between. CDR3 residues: CASSSQQVRSGNTIYF. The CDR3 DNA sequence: TGTGCCAGCAGTTCGCAACAGGTGCGCTCTGGAAACACCATATATTTT.

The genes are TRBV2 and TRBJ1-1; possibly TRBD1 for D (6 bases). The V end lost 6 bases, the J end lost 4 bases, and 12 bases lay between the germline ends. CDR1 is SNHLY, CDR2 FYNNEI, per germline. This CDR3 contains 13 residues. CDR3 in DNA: TGTGCCAGCAGGCCCAGGGGTGGCACTGAAGCTTTCTTT. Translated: CASRPRGGTEAFF.

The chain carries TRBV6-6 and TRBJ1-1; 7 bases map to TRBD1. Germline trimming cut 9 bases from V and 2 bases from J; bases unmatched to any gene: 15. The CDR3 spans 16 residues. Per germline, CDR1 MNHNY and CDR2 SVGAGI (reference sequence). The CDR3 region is CASSSETGTANTEAFF. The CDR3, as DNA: TGTGCCAGTTCCTCAGAGACGGGGACAGCCAACACTGAAGCTTTCTTT.

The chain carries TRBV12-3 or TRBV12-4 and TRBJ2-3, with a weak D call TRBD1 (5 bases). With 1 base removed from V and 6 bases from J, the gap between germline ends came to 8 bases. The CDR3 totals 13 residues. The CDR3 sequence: CASSLGGFDTQYF. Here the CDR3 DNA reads TGTGCCAGCAGTTTAGGGGGCTTTGATACGCAGTATTTT.

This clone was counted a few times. CDR3 region: CASSPQGTGELFF. The CDR3 coding sequence is TGTGCCAGCAGCCCCCAGGGAACCGGGGAGCTGTTTTTT. The chain combines TRBV6-4 with TRBJ2-2; D is possibly TRBD1 (5 bases). The CDR3 extends over 13 amino acids. The V gene's germline CDR1 is MRHNA and CDR2 SNTAGT. V gave up 6 bases and J gave up 5 bases, with 10 bases separating them.

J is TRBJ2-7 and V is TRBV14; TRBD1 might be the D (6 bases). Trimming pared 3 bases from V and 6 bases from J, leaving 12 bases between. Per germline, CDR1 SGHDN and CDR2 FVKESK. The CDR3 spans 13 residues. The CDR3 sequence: CASSQEIRGEQYV. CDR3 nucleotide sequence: TGTGCCAGCAGCCAGGAAATCAGGGGCGAGCAGTACGTC.

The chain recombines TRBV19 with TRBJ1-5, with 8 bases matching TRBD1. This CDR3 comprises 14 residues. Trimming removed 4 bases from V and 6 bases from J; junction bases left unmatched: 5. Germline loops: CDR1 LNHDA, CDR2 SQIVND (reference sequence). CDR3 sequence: CASSRAGGGQPQHF. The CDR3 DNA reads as TGTGCCAGTAGTAGAGCAGGGGGCGGTCAGCCCCAGCATTTT. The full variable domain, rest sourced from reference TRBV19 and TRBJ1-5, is DGGITQSPKYLFRKEGQNVTLSCEQNLNHDAMYWYRQDPGQGLRLIYYSQIVNDFQKGDIAEGYSVSREKKESFPLTVTSAQKNPTAFYLCASSRAGGGQPQHFGDGTRLSIL.

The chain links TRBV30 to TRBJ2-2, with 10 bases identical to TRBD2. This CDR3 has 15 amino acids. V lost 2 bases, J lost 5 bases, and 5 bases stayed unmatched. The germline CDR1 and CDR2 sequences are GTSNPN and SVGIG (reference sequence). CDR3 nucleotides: TGTGCCTGGAGTCGCGGACTAGCGGAAACCGGGGAGCTGTTTTTT. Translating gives CAWSRGLAETGELFF.

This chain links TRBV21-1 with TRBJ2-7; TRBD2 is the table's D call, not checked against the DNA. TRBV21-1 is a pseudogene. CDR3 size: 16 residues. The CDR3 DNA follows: TGTGCCAGCAACCCTAGCGGGGGGTGTGTATCCTACGAGCAGTACGTC. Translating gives CASNPSGGCVSYEQYV.

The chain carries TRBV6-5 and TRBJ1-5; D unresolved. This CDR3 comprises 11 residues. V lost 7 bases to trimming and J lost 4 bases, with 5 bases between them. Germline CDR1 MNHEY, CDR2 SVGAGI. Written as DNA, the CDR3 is TGTGCCAGCAAAGAGAATCAGCCCCAGCATTTT. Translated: CASKENQPQHF.